One sample yielded the 32 T cell receptor beta chains listed below, sequenced in a study of CD4 T cells in relation to SARS-CoV-2 and coronaviruses. These receptors lack a known antigen. CD4+ T cells from unexposed donors were obtained before the COVID-19 pandemic (2011-2018). After about 10 days of culture, CD4+ T cells were isolated. Measured with immunoSEQ multiplex PCR; TCRdb has only the in-frame clones, and not every one. The table lists about 21,000 clones, roughly three quarters of them singletons. The sequenced sample was CD4+ T cells from PBMCs, cultured in vitro. The receptors originated from a human donor in good health.

The chain joins TRBV19 to TRBJ1-4, with 10 bases that match TRBD1. Germline loops: CDR1 LNHDA, CDR2 SQIVND (reference sequence). The CDR3 spans 16 residues. V gave up 6 bases and J gave up 4 bases; unmatched junction bases: 8. Here the CDR3 reads CASSPGQGIINEKLFF. Here the CDR3 DNA reads TGTGCCAGTAGCCCGGGACAGGGGATCATTAATGAAAAACTGTTTTTT.

The chain combines TRBV6-5 with TRBJ2-1; perhaps TRBD1 as D (5 bases). This CDR3 is 16 amino acids long. The germline V gene has CDR1 MNHEY and CDR2 SVGAGI. V lost 4 bases to trimming and J lost 0 bases, with 13 bases between them. CDR3 nucleotide sequence: TGTGCCAGCAGTTCCCCAGGGCTAGGCTCCTACAATGAGCAGTTCTTC. Encoded protein: CASSSPGLGSYNEQFF.

This clone was observed once. This chain links TRBV24-1 with TRBJ2-3; 9 bases are shared with TRBD2. The V and J ends lost 9 bases and 5 bases, in that order; junction bases with no gene match: 8. Germline CDR1 is KGHDR and CDR2 is SFDVKD. The CDR3 has 14 residues. The CDR3 is CATQGGGRGDTQYF. The CDR3 bases are TGTGCCACCCAGGGAGGCGGGAGGGGAGATACGCAGTATTTT.

CDR3: CASSFPKAGGPNEQFF. CDR3 coding DNA: TGTGCCAGCAGCTTCCCTAAAGCGGGAGGGCCTAATGAGCAGTTCTTC. The rearrangement links TRBV7-9 to TRBJ2-1, with TRBD2 matching 10 bases. The ends lost 3 bases at V and 7 bases at J; junction bases unmatched: 9. The CDR3 sequence is 16 residues long. Germline CDR1 is SEHNR and CDR2 is FQNEAQ (reference sequence).

This clone was observed a handful of times. The chain carries TRBV7-6 and TRBJ1-5, with D perhaps matching TRBD1 (6 bases). The CDR3 length is 13 residues. Trimming removed 3 bases from V and 5 bases from J, with 8 bases in between. Per the germline V gene, CDR1 is SGHVS and CDR2 is FNYEAQ. The CDR3 loop is CASSLGGDQPQHF. Here the CDR3 DNA reads TGTGCCAGCAGCTTGGGGGGCGATCAGCCCCAGCATTTT.

The genes are TRBV5-1 and TRBJ2-1; 9 nucleotides match TRBD2. The CDR3 consists of 16 residues. Germline V CDR1 and CDR2: SGHRS, YFSETQ. J lost 5 bases, V lost 0 bases, and 6 bases had no gene match. CDR3 region: CASSLGDGLANNEQFF. The CDR3 nucleotides are TGCGCCAGCAGCTTGGGAGATGGACTAGCGAACAATGAGCAGTTCTTC. The full variable domain, its missing parts supplied by reference TRBV5-1 and TRBJ2-1, is KAGVTQTPRYLIKTRGQQVTLSCSPISGHRSVSWYQQTPGQGLQFLFEYFSETQRNKGNFPGRFSGRQFSNSRSEMNVSTLELGDSALYLCASSLGDGLANNEQFFGPGTRLTVL.

The gene calls are TRBV18 and TRBJ2-5; 9 nucleotides align to TRBD1. The CDR3 contains 15 residues. CDR1 is KGHSH and CDR2 is LQKENI in the germline V gene. The V gene end was trimmed by 5 bases and the J gene end by 4 bases; junction bases not matched to a gene: 8. This CDR3 is CASSVGQGIPETQYF. In nucleotides, the CDR3 is TGTGCCAGCTCAGTAGGACAGGGGATCCCAGAGACCCAGTACTTC.

The V gene is TRBV27, the J gene TRBJ2-3; D is unresolved. With 5 bases removed from V and 4 bases from J, the gap between germline ends came to 10 bases. This CDR3 is built from 13 residues. Germline loops: CDR1 MNHEY, CDR2 SMNVEV (reference sequence). The CDR3 region is CASSPHGSDTQYF. CDR3 DNA: TGTGCCAGCAGTCCTCACGGGTCAGATACGCAGTATTTT.

The chain carries TRBV11-2 and TRBJ1-6; no firm D call. The CDR3 sequence is 15 residues long. Germline V lookup: CDR1 SGHAT, CDR2 FQNNGV. V gave up 6 bases and J gave up 4 bases, with 13 bases separating them. CDR3 residues: CASRDDGPYNSPLHF. The CDR3 coding sequence is TGTGCCAGCAGGGACGACGGTCCTTATAATTCACCCCTCCACTTT.

The chain carries TRBV24-1 and TRBJ2-1, with 8 bases lining up with TRBD2. Trimming cost V 10 bases and J 6 bases; bases outside gene matches: 13. The CDR3 length is 15 residues. Germline lookup yields CDR1 KGHDR and CDR2 SFDVKD. CDR3 protein: CATAGAGREVNEQFF. CDR3 DNA sequence: TGTGCCACTGCCGGGGCCGGGCGGGAGGTCAATGAGCAGTTCTTC.

This chain links TRBV4-1 with TRBJ1-5, with no clear D. CDR1 and CDR2 from the germline V gene are MGHRA and YSYEKL. Between the trimmed V and J ends, which lost 4 bases and 4 bases, there was a span of 11 bases. This CDR3 is 14 amino acids long. The DNA for the CDR3 is TGCGCCAGCAGCCTTGGAACGGATAATCAGCCCCAGCATTTT. Its protein product is CASSLGTDNQPQHF.

This clone was detected a few times. The chain joins TRBV29-1 to TRBJ1-2; TRBD1 is a possible D gene (6 bases). Per the germline V gene, CDR1 is SQVTM and CDR2 is ANQGSEA. V lost 3 bases and J lost 8, with 13 bases in between. This CDR3 contains 12 residues. The CDR3 is CSVDSGGEGYTF. DNA for the CDR3: TGCAGCGTTGATTCGGGGGGCGAGGGCTACACCTTC.

CDR3 in DNA: TGCAGCGCCGGGACAGGAGCCTACGAGCAGTACTTC. Its protein product is CSAGTGAYEQYF. The rearrangement joins TRBV29-1 to TRBJ2-7, with 8 bases aligning to TRBD1. CDR3 size: 12 residues. Looked up from germline, CDR1 is SQVTM and CDR2 is ANQGSEA. Unmatched junction bases numbered 4, after V lost 7 bases and J lost 2 bases.

The genes are TRBV7-8 and TRBJ2-6, with D unclear. Trimming removed 3 bases from V and 1 base from J, with 7 bases in between. Germline CDR1 SGHVS, CDR2 FQNEAQ. CDR3 length: 15 amino acids. The DNA of the CDR3 is TGTGCCAGCAGCTTTCCTATTTCTGGGGCCAACGTCCTGACTTTC. It translates to CASSFPISGANVLTF.

The chain links TRBV7-6 to TRBJ2-1; 9 positions agree with TRBD2. The germline gives CDR1 SGHVS, CDR2 FNYEAQ. This CDR3 has 17 amino acids. V lost 5 bases and J lost 5; bases outside the gene matches: 13. This CDR3 reads CASSRRGTSRTDNEQFF. CDR3 bases: TGTGCCAGCAGCCGACGGGGGACTAGCAGGACGGACAATGAGCAGTTCTTC.

The chain couples TRBV7-3 to TRBJ2-3, with a tentative D call TRBD2 (6 bases). The CDR3 is 16 amino acids. The V end lost 5 bases, the J end lost 6 bases, and 21 bases lay between the germline ends. Per the germline V gene, CDR1 is SGHTA and CDR2 is FQGTGA. DNA of the CDR3: TGTGCCAGCAGCCCAGGAGGGACCACTCTCCCGGATACGCAGTATTTT. It yields the protein CASSPGGTTLPDTQYF.

This clone is a singleton in its sample. This chain connects TRBV28 to TRBJ2-7, with 7 bases fitting TRBD1. Germline CDR1 reads MDHEN; CDR2 reads SYDVKM. J gave up 2 bases and V 6 bases, and 10 bases lay outside the gene matches. The CDR3 is made up of 15 amino acids. CDR3 DNA: TGTGCCAGCAGCCCCGGGACAGTAGGACCCTACGAGCAGTACTTC. Its translation: CASSPGTVGPYEQYF.

V gene TRBV5-1 combines with J gene TRBJ2-5; 11 bases line up with TRBD2. Germline CDR1 is SGHRS and CDR2 is YFSETQ. The CDR3 runs 15 residues. The ends lost 4 bases at V and 5 bases at J; junction bases unmatched: 7. The DNA of the CDR3 is TGCGCCAGCAGCGTTAGCGGGAGGGCCGAGGAGACCCAGTACTTC. Translation: CASSVSGRAEETQYF.

The chain uses TRBV19 and TRBJ1-2; tentative D call: TRBD1 (5 bases). The CDR3 has 12 amino acids. Trimming left V 5 bases short and J 2 bases short, with 6 bases between. Germline assignment: CDR1 LNHDA and CDR2 SQIVND (reference sequence). CDR3 in DNA: TGTGCCAGTAGTTCAGGGAACTATGGCTACACCTTC. Its translation is CASSSGNYGYTF.

The chain combines TRBV18 with TRBJ2-1; possibly TRBD1 or TRBD2 for D (5 bases each). The CDR3 spans 14 residues. The V gene's germline CDR1 is KGHSH and CDR2 LQKENI. Trimming removed 4 bases from V and 6 bases from J, with 13 bases in between. CDR3 region: CASSHGEGFNEQFF. The CDR3 DNA sequence: TGTGCCAGCTCACATGGCGAGGGGTTCAATGAGCAGTTCTTC. The full variable domain, with the rest looked up from reference TRBV18 and TRBJ2-1, is NAGVMQNPRHLVRRRGQEARLRCSPMKGHSHVYWYRQLPEEGLKFMVYLQKENIIDESGMPKERFSAEFPKEGPSILRIQQVVRGDSAAYFCASSHGEGFNEQFFGPGTRLTVL.

The sample holds a few counts of this clone. The chain recombines TRBV4-1 with TRBJ1-5; D remains unclear. The CDR3 loop spans 16 amino acids. V lost 1 base and J lost 0, with 10 bases in between. The germline V gene encodes CDR1 MGHRA and CDR2 YSYEKL. CDR3 nucleotides: TGCGCCAGCAGCCAAGTTCCTGGAAGTAGCAATCAGCCCCAGCATTTT. Translating gives CASSQVPGSSNQPQHF.

The V gene is TRBV6-5, the J gene TRBJ2-1, with 10 bases matching TRBD2. This CDR3 contains 13 residues. The junction had 5 bases not matched to a gene; V was cut back by 11 bases and J by 4 bases. Germline CDR1 reads MNHEY; CDR2 reads SVGAGI. CDR3 sequence: CAGLADLYNEQFF. The CDR3 DNA reads as TGTGCCGGACTAGCGGATCTATACAATGAGCAGTTCTTC.

In its sample, this clone was seen once. The CDR3 spells CAITKDREMSYNEQFF. CDR3 bases: TGTGCCATCACCAAGGACAGGGAAATGTCCTACAATGAGCAGTTCTTC. This sequence joins TRBV10-3 and TRBJ2-1; 8 bases map to TRBD1. Germline V gene sequence: CDR1 ENHRY, CDR2 SYGVKD. This CDR3 is 16 amino acids long. V trimming: 7 bases; J trimming: 1 base; junction bases outside the gene matches: 9.

The rearrangement links TRBV18 to TRBJ1-5, with 8 bases that match TRBD1. The CDR3 spans 14 residues. J was trimmed by 3 bases and V by 6 bases; bases with no gene match: 4. Germline lookup yields CDR1 KGHSH and CDR2 LQKENI. CDR3 DNA: TGTGCCAGCTCGGAACAGGGGGACAATCAGCCCCAGCATTTT. It is translated as CASSEQGDNQPQHF.

The chain employs TRBV19 and TRBJ1-4, with a weak D call TRBD1 (6 bases). The length of the CDR3 is 15 residues. The germline V gene encodes CDR1 LNHDA and CDR2 SQIVND (reference sequence). V was pared by 5 bases and J by 6 bases, with 16 bases between. This CDR3 reads CASSFEQGGDEKLFF. The CDR3 DNA follows: TGTGCCAGTAGTTTCGAACAGGGAGGAGATGAAAAACTGTTTTTT.

This chain joins TRBV5-5 and TRBJ1-5; 9 bases match TRBD1. Germline CDR1 is SGHKS and CDR2 is YYEKEE (reference sequence). J was trimmed by 0 bases and V by 4 bases; bases with no gene match: 8. The CDR3 has 17 amino acids. The CDR3: CASSGRDRDYSNQPQHF. CDR3 sequence (DNA): TGTGCCAGCAGCGGACGGGACAGGGATTATAGCAATCAGCCCCAGCATTTT.

V gene TRBV7-9 combines with J gene TRBJ2-1, with TRBD2 as a possible D gene (5 bases). CDR1 and CDR2 from the germline V gene are SEHNR and FQNEAQ (reference sequence). There are 16 residues in the CDR3. The germline V and J ends were trimmed by 4 bases and 2 bases, with 15 bases remaining between them. The CDR3 sequence is CASSSPPGVTYNEQFF. Written as DNA, the CDR3 is TGTGCCAGCAGCTCGCCCCCCGGGGTAACCTACAATGAGCAGTTCTTC. The full variable domain, in which reference TRBV7-9 and TRBJ2-1 provide the parts outside the CDR3, is DTGVSQNPRHKITKRGQNVTFRCDPISEHNRLYWYRQTLGQGPEFLTYFQNEAQLEKSRLLSDRFSAERPKGSFSTLEIQRTEQGDSAMYLCASSSPPGVTYNEQFFGPGTRLTVL.

This clone was seen only a few times. The chain employs TRBV10-1 and TRBJ2-3; maybe TRBD2 (6 bases). The CDR3 runs to 14 residues. Germline-derived CDR1 and CDR2 are WNHNN and SYGVQD (reference sequence). Trimming shortened V by 10 bases and J by 1 base, and 15 bases separated the two germline ends. CDR3: CATTSQIGTDTQYF. The CDR3 region has the DNA TGCGCCACCACTAGCCAGATTGGCACAGATACGCAGTATTTT.

The chain joins TRBV19 to TRBJ2-7, with 11 nucleotides matching TRBD2. The CDR3 is 17 amino acids. Germline loops: CDR1 LNHDA, CDR2 SQIVND (reference sequence). The junction had 12 bases not matched to a gene; V was cut back by 4 bases and J by 4 bases. The CDR3 here is CASSSTSGSGYSYEQYF. The CDR3 coding sequence is TGTGCCAGTAGTAGCACTAGCGGGAGTGGTTATTCGTACGAGCAGTACTTC. Together with reference TRBV19 and TRBJ2-7, the CDR3 gives the full variable domain: DGGITQSPKYLFRKEGQNVTLSCEQNLNHDAMYWYRQDPGQGLRLIYYSQIVNDFQKGDIAEGYSVSREKKESFPLTVTSAQKNPTAFYLCASSSTSGSGYSYEQYFGPGTRLTVT.

The chain recombines TRBV4-1 with TRBJ1-2; tentative D call: TRBD1 (5 bases). The CDR3 sequence is 15 residues long. The germline CDR1 and CDR2 sequences are MGHRA and YSYEKL. The V end was cut by 0 bases, the J end by 8 bases, with 16 bases between. The CDR3 protein is CASSQEWTPRQGYTF. The CDR3 DNA follows: TGCGCCAGCAGCCAAGAGTGGACACCGAGGCAGGGCTACACCTTC.

J is TRBJ2-4 and V is TRBV2; the D gene is possibly TRBD1 (5 bases). The CDR3 spans 15 residues. Trimming took 3 bases from V and 2 from J, leaving 11 bases between them. CDR1 SNHLY and CDR2 FYNNEI come from the germline V gene. The CDR3 region is CASSDLSGTKNIQYF. For the CDR3, the DNA is TGTGCCAGCAGTGATTTGTCAGGGACCAAAAACATTCAGTACTTC.

In its sample, this clone was seen once. The chain joins TRBV10-3 to TRBJ2-1, with 7 bases identical to TRBD1. The length of the CDR3 is 15 residues. Per germline, CDR1 ENHRY and CDR2 SYGVKD. Trimming removed 6 bases from V and 5 bases from J; junction bases left unmatched: 10. CDR3 nucleotides: TGTGCCATCAGGTCGACAGGGAACGAGAACAATGAGCAGTTCTTC. This sequence encodes CAIRSTGNENNEQFF.